Reported below is one T cell receptor (beta chain). Antigen specificity is unknown. Sample time point: pre-treatment sample, taken before nivolumab and TIL therapy. The tumor samples were excised metastases, mostly pleural nodules or supraclavicular lymph nodes. These data come from a study of TIL therapy for anti-PD-1-resistant metastatic lung cancer. Germline CDR1 MGHRA, CDR2 YSYEKL. V shed 0 bases and J shed 13 bases, with 18 bases lying between them. CDR3 length: 14 amino acids. Findings and caveats of the study: Many TIL product clones were absent from baseline tumor, suggesting clonal contraction. This highly selected cohort may not generalize to typical lung cancer patients.

The libraries were made with immunoSEQ v3. TCRdb's copy holds only in-frame clones and misses some; the assay was immunoSEQ multiplex PCR. This table holds 25,000 to 30,000 clones, roughly two thirds found once. V and J are TRBV4-1 and TRBJ1-2; possible D gene TRBD1, 6 bases. The starting material was tumor tissue, obtained at baseline. This sequence originates from a woman between 30 and 80 years old with non-small cell lung cancer. CDR3 coding DNA: TGCGCCAGCAGCCAAGATTCACACAGGGTGGGGTTCACCTTC. Its translation: CASSQDSHRVGFTF.